The entry below gives a single T cell receptor (beta chain) sequence along with its context. The target antigen is unknown. This entry is derived from a study of vaccination and CD4 T cells after COVID-19. About the study: SARS-CoV-2, HCoV-NL63, HCoV-OC43 and HCoV-229E supplied the overlapping spike peptides used to stimulate cells. General study findings and limits: Post-vaccination reactive clonotypes (median about 40) did not differ significantly from post-infection (under 22).

Sequencing of cultured CD4+ T cell DNA used the Oncomine TCR Beta short-read assay. TCRdb fed the PCR reads into MiXCR, producing one record per CDR3 protein. This repertoire shows over 10,000 distinct CDR3 sequences, about a third found once; its top ten account for almost 35%. Treatment given: 10-day PBMC culture with coronavirus spike peptide pools or control peptides (ViraFEST assay). The CDR3 spans 13 residues. Germline-derived CDR1 and CDR2 are DFQATT and SNEGSKA (reference sequence). V shed 5 bases and J shed 2 bases, with 10 bases lying between them. Sequences were derived from CD4+ T cells from blood, cultured in vitro, sampled before SARS-CoV-2 vaccination. V gene TRBV20-1 combines with J gene TRBJ2-1, with D uncertain. The clonotype originates from a human donor who received a COVID-19 vaccine. DNA for the CDR3: TGCAGTGCTCACGCCGGAACCTACAATGAGCAGTTCTTC. It encodes CSAHAGTYNEQFF.